The sequence of this T cell receptor (beta chain) was determined in a study of blood T cell repertoires in COVID-19. The V and J ends lost 1 base and 4 bases respectively, with 13 bases between them. CDR1 is LGHDT, CDR2 YNNKEL, per germline (reference sequence). The CDR3 loop spans 15 amino acids. Sequencing used immunoSEQ multiplex PCR; TCRdb keeps in-frame clones, though not all of them. This sample has around 160,000 clones, with about nine tenths found just once. Participants were aged about 18 to 89 years from some 24 US areas. Donors were grouped by their self-reported clinical history. The gene calls are TRBV3-1 (or the pseudogene TRBV3-2) and TRBJ1-2, with a tentative D call TRBD1 (5 bases). The sample comprised PBMCs or T cells enriched from blood (not recorded which). This TCR came from a woman between 40 and 50 years old who had been exposed to COVID-19. Written as DNA, the CDR3 is TGTGCCAGCAGCCAAGTTATGGGGGGAGGCTATGGCTACACCTTC. Translating gives CASSQVMGGGYGYTF.